The rows below give T cell receptor beta chains drawn from one sample of a study of T cell clones after liver transplantation. The data were produced by immunoSEQ multiplex PCR, yet TCRdb's version contains in-frame clones alone and is incomplete. This table holds 9,000 to 10,000 clones, around 72% found once. The source material was CD8+ T cells from blood, sampled at the 15-month timepoint. The source is a human patient who received a liver transplant. Some T cells could come from the graft donor. The CDR3 runs from the conserved cysteine through the conserved F or W. The D gene is left open where the match is weak. Size is stated for part of the rows, as once, few or many counts, or as a class when the clone is expanded.

. | TRBJ2-3 | TRBV2 | TRBD2 | TGTGCCAGCAGTGAGTTCCTAGCGGGGGTTTCAGATACGCAGTATTTT | CASSEFLAGVSDTQYF
. | TRBJ1-3 | TRBV6-5 | . | TGTGCCAGCAGTCTCTATTCTGGAAACACCATATATTTT | CASSLYSGNTIYF
. | TRBJ1-4 | TRBV6-1 | . | TGTGCCAGCAGTGACCCGATGGGAATCCAGGCAACTAATGAAAAACTGTTTTTT | CASSDPMGIQATNEKLFF
. | TRBJ2-7 | TRBV30 | . | TGTGCCTGGAGTGTAGGCAGTACTGGGGAGCAGTACTTC | CAWSVGSTGEQYF
once | TRBJ1-1 | TRBV5-1 | . | TGCGCCAGCAGTCCAGGGACTGTGAGCACTGAAGCTTTCTTT | CASSPGTVSTEAFF
medium-sized | TRBJ2-3 | TRBV7-9 | . | TGTGCCGGGACACGGGATTTCACAGATACGCAGTATTTT | CAGTRDFTDTQYF
. | TRBJ2-2 | TRBV7-9 | . | TGTGCCAGCAGCCGTCAACAGAACACCGGGGAGCTGTTTTTT | CASSRQQNTGELFF
few | TRBJ1-6 | TRBV27 | . | TGTGCCAGCAGTTTATTGGGGACATCAAATTCACCCCTCCACTTT | CASSLLGTSNSPLHF
. | TRBJ2-1 | TRBV27 | TRBD1 | TGTGCCAGCAGTTCCCGGGACAGGGGTGGGAATGAGCAGTTCTTC | CASSSRDRGGNEQFF
. | TRBJ2-3 | TRBV6-5 | . | TGTGCCAGCAGTCGCCTCCCCGGGCAGGCTGATACGCAGTATTTT | CASSRLPGQADTQYF
few | TRBJ2-5 | TRBV9 | TRBD1 | TGTGCCAGCAGCGCCCGGGACAGGGTAGGGGAGACCCAGTACTTC | CASSARDRVGETQYF
once | TRBJ2-7 | TRBV28 | . | TGTGCCAGCAGTTTGGGGGGGGCGCAATACGAGCAGTACTTC | CASSLGGAQYEQYF
. | TRBJ2-7 | TRBV19 | . | TGTGCCAGTGCCACTTCAGGACAGATCTACGAGCAGTACTTC | CASATSGQIYEQYF
. | TRBJ1-1 | TRBV5-1 | . | TGCGCCAGCAGCTTGGCGGGGATGAACACTGAAGCTTTCTTT | CASSLAGMNTEAFF
few | TRBJ2-5 | TRBV12-2 | . | TGTGCAAGTCGCTTAATAGAGCAACAGGGCGTGAAGACCCAGTACTTC | CASRLIEQQGVKTQYF
. | TRBJ1-1 | TRBV9 | . | TGTGCCAGCAGCGTAGGGGGGGGCGCCCACACTGAAGCTTTCTTT | CASSVGGGAHTEAFF
. | TRBJ2-3 | TRBV28 | TRBD2 | TGTGCCAGCAGCCCTAGCGGGAGCACAGATACGCAGTATTTT | CASSPSGSTDTQYF
. | TRBJ1-4 | TRBV28 | . | TGTGCCAGCAGTTTGGGTGCCGATATAGATCTTGAAAAACTGTTTTTT | CASSLGADIDLEKLFF
. | TRBJ1-2 | TRBV5-5 | . | TGTGCCAGCAGCGTGGACTCCTATGGCTACACCTTC | CASSVDSYGYTF
once | TRBJ1-1 | TRBV12-1 | . | TGTGCCAGCAGCTTTATCCCCGACAGGGATGTTGAAGCTTTCTTT | CASSFIPDRDVEAFF
. | TRBJ2-6 | TRBV7-9 | . | TGTGCCAGCAGCTTAGCCGGAAGCTCTGGGGCCAACGTCCTGACTTTC | CASSLAGSSGANVLTF
medium-sized | TRBJ1-3 | TRBV6-1 | . | TGTGCCAGCAGTGAGGAGCTTTACTCTGGAAACACCATATATTTT | CASSEELYSGNTIYF
. | TRBJ2-1 | TRBV4-1 | . | TGCGCCAGCGGGGGAGATACTTACAATGAGCAGTTCTTC | CASGGDTYNEQFF
. | TRBJ2-1 | TRBV19 | . | TGTGCCAGTAGTATAGAGGCTCTGGGGCTTGCCCAGTTCTTC | CASSIEALGLAQFF
. | TRBJ1-5 | TRBV27 | . | TGTGCCAGCCGGTTAGGGAATCAGCCCCAGCATTTT | CASRLGNQPQHF